This entry concerns a single TCR beta chain. Its antigen is still unknown. The record originates from a study of T cells expressing NK-cell markers. Study-level background: The eight sequenced donors comprised seven who were HCMV-seropositive and one who was seronegative. Study observations and caveats: Dominant NKG2C+ clonotypes in a handful of donors made up roughly 1.0-7.0% of CD8+ T cells.

TCRdb reprocessed the 5' RACE reads, with one entry per CDR3 protein and no DNA. The table gives about 550,000 distinct CDR3 sequences; the top ten clones make up less than 4.5% of it. The CDR3 extends over 12 amino acids. Germline CDR1 SQVTM, CDR2 ANQGSEA. This TCR came from a man between 18 and 29 years old in good health. The sample was blood T cells: a sorted CD56 or NKG2C T cell subset, CD4+ or CD8+ T cells, or bulk PBMC T cells (not recorded which). The V and J genes are TRBV29-1 and TRBJ2-5; TCRdb lists TRBD1, though no DNA is available to test this call. The CDR3 sequence: CSTNRVGETQYF.